This record looks at one T cell receptor beta chain sequence and its context. Antigen specificity is unknown. Libraries were prepared by immunoSEQ multiplex PCR; TCRdb keeps only in-frame clonotypes and omits some of them. The sample carries 70,000 to 90,000 clones, roughly 87% recorded once. This sample stems from a study of OX40 agonist ivuxolimab in advanced cancers. Study-level background: Hepatocellular carcinoma, melanoma, renal cell or head and neck cancer affected the dose-escalation patients. Earlier anti-PD-1, anti-PD-L1 or anti-CTLA-4 therapy was permitted; around 40% had received some. Findings of the study overall: Not determined was the antigen specificity of the expanded peripheral T cells.

The CDR3 spans 14 residues. From germline, CDR1 is SGHRS and CDR2 YFSETQ. V trimming: 2 bases; J trimming: 6 bases; junction bases outside the gene matches: 6. Researchers took blood at baseline, on cycle 4 day 1, and on cycle 7 day 1. The specimen comprised CD4+ or CD8+ T cells sorted from blood, sampled in a trial of the OX40 agonist ivuxolimab. The rearrangement uses TRBV5-1 and TRBJ1-2; 8 bases are shared with TRBD1. This clonotype was obtained from an adult with an advanced solid tumor such as melanoma, head and neck, liver or kidney cancer. CDR3 protein: CASSFRAGGNGYTF. In nucleotides, the CDR3 is TGCGCCAGCAGCTTTCGAGCAGGGGGCAATGGCTACACCTTC.